The sequence of this T cell receptor beta chain was determined in a study of blood T cell repertoires in COVID-19 (TCRdb year 2020). Regarding the complete study: Samples from collaborators originated in the United States, Italy and Spain and spanned both the acute and convalescent phases of COVID-19. Where available, HLA class I and class II types were taken from metadata supplied by the sample provider and were not determined by assay-based typing. The samples were drawn from the first 160 participants of the ongoing ImmuneRACE study and from 950 to 1,500 subjects provided by 6 global collaborators. Sample metadata almost always included a de-identified subject ID, COVID-19 status, age in years and sex. The dataset comprised deeply sampled blood TCRbeta repertoires from subjects exposed to, actively infected with, or recovered from COVID-19. A freely available public database, intended as a resource for researchers studying the immune response to SARS-CoV-2, is where the repertoires were released. The prospective study material was composed of cDNA or gDNA derived from T cells, B-cell-depleted T cells, or PBMCs. On the study overall, not on this receptor specifically: The quantity of clinical and demographic metadata differed by source and by participant and was supplied without curation.

TCRbeta CDR3 regions were amplified from genomic DNA by means of the immunoSEQ Assay, a bias-controlled multiplex PCR. As for the original processing: The number of nucleated cells in each sample was estimated by amplification of reference gene primers within the assay. Sequence reads were collapsed and filtered to measure the absolute abundance of every unique TCRbeta CDR3 rearrangement. For each sample, productive Simpson clonality was calculated as the square root of Simpson's diversity index over productive rearrangements. Held by TCRdb, this immuneACCESS table contains in-frame sequences only and omits some clones. Under half of the omission traces to an unresolved V gene where checked; the cause of the rest is unknown. V, J and clone size are those of that table, while D and trimming were read from the DNA. The sample table holds fewer than 200,000 clones, of which roughly 91% were seen once. Around 4.6% of the sample comes from the top ten.

Whole blood was collected in K2EDTA tubes by collaborating institutions according to the institutions' own protocols. Collaborator samples were shipped for TCRbeta analysis as frozen whole blood, isolated PBMCs, or DNA extracted from either sample type. To note about this clone: Its antigen target is currently unknown. No clone much larger than this one lies a single base away; base qualities are absent.

The CDR3 spans 14 residues, from the cysteine through the phenylalanine. Just CDR3 DNA is preserved here, 42 bases in frame from base 1. Trimmed from V: 3 bases; trimmed from J: 4 bases; junction bases lacking a gene match: 3. The germline V gene yields MDHEN for CDR1 and SYDVKM for CDR2. In this chain, TRBV28 is recombined with TRBJ1-5; TRBD1 aligns with 7 central bases. The source is a woman aged 45 to 65 with acute or convalescent COVID-19. Sequences were obtained from peripheral blood. This receptor carries the CDR3 CASSFGQVNQPQHF. The DNA sequence follows: TGTGCCAGCAGTTTCGGACAGGTTAATCAGCCCCAGCATTTT.